This passage covers 26 T cell receptor beta chains from one sample sequenced in a study of blood T cell repertoires in COVID-19. TCRdb's table, derived via immunoSEQ multiplex PCR, lists solely in-frame clones and lacks some. The repertoire has under 150,000 clones, 84% of them found once; the top ten carry about 2.4%. Material: PBMCs or T cells enriched from blood (not recorded which). Receptors were obtained from a man aged 40-50 years with acute COVID-19.

This rearrangement joins TRBV4-1 to TRBJ2-3; D possibly corresponds to TRBD1 (6 bases). The CDR3 contains 14 residues. V shed 4 bases and J shed 3 bases, with 11 bases lying between them. Germline V CDR1 and CDR2: MGHRA, YSYEKL. The CDR3 loop is CASSPGHGTDTQYF. CDR3 DNA: TGCGCCAGCAGCCCGGGACACGGAACAGATACGCAGTATTTT.

The J gene is TRBJ1-4, the V gene TRBV7-9; maybe TRBD1 (5 bases). V was cut by 0 bases and J by 7 bases, with 12 bases left in between. The CDR3 covers 15 residues. Germline CDR1 and CDR2: SEHNR and FQNEAQ (reference sequence). Written as DNA, the CDR3 is TGTGCCAGCAGCTTAGCGGGGAGGGACGGTGAAAAACTGTTTTTT. It is translated as CASSLAGRDGEKLFF.

In this sample, this clone turned up once. The chain couples TRBV6-2 or TRBV6-3 to TRBJ1-5; no clear D. Germline CDR1 MNHEY, CDR2 SVGEGT. V lost 0 bases and J lost 0, with 6 bases in between. The CDR3 loop spans 15 amino acids. CDR3 coding DNA: TGTGCCAGCAGTTACTCGGGCTATAGCAATCAGCCCCAGCATTTT. Amino acid sequence: CASSYSGYSNQPQHF.

CDR3 DNA: TGCGCCAGCAGCTTAAGCGGGAGAGGAACCGGGGAGCTGTTTTTT. Protein product: CASSLSGRGTGELFF. The gene calls are TRBV5-1 and TRBJ2-2, with 8 positions matching TRBD2. CDR1 and CDR2 (germline): SGHRS, YFSETQ. After removal of 2 bases from V and 5 bases from J, the junction contained 5 bases not matched to a gene. The CDR3 spans 15 residues.

The chain combines TRBV30 with TRBJ1-2; a weak D match, TRBD1 (6 bases). This CDR3 spans 12 amino acids. The V end was cut by 2 bases, the J end by 4 bases, with 8 bases between. Per the germline V gene, CDR1 is GTSNPN and CDR2 is SVGIG (reference sequence). The CDR3: CAWSRDTYGYTF. DNA for the CDR3: TGTGCCTGGAGTAGGGACACCTATGGCTACACCTTC. Full variable domain (outside the CDR3, taken from reference TRBV30 and TRBJ1-2): SQTIHQWPATLVQPVGSPLSLECTVEGTSNPNLYWYRQAAGRGLQLLFYSVGIGQISSEVPQNLSASRPQDRQFILSSKKLLLSDSGFYLCAWSRDTYGYTFGSGTRLTVV.

The rearrangement links TRBV3-1 (or the pseudogene TRBV3-2) to TRBJ2-7, with 7 bases identical to TRBD1. V shed 6 bases and J 5 bases; nucleotides not matched to a gene: 10. Per germline, CDR1 LGHDT and CDR2 YNNKEL (reference sequence). The CDR3 has 14 amino acids. The CDR3 is CASRLQGIGNEQYF. In nucleotides, the CDR3 is TGTGCCAGCAGGTTACAGGGGATAGGAAACGAGCAGTACTTC.

The V call is TRBV3-1 (or the pseudogene TRBV3-2), the J call TRBJ1-5, with 7 bases matching TRBD1. V trimming: 1 base; J trimming: 1 base; junction bases outside the gene matches: 10. The CDR3 has 18 amino acids. Germline loops: CDR1 LGHDT, CDR2 YNNKEL (reference sequence). CDR3 amino acids: CASSQAPWGTESNQPQHF. CDR3 DNA: TGTGCCAGCAGCCAAGCCCCTTGGGGGACAGAAAGCAATCAGCCCCAGCATTTT.

The chain carries TRBV30 and TRBJ1-6; tentatively, D is TRBD1 (5 bases). V was cut by 8 bases and J by 3 bases, with 11 bases left in between. Germline CDR1 GTSNPN, CDR2 SVGIG (reference sequence). The CDR3 consists of 13 residues. Here the CDR3 reads CASQGFYNSPLHF. CDR3 in DNA: TGTGCCAGTCAGGGTTTCTATAATTCACCCCTCCACTTT. The full variable domain, with the rest looked up from reference TRBV30 and TRBJ1-6, is SQTIHQWPATLVQPVGSPLSLECTVEGTSNPNLYWYRQAAGRGLQLLFYSVGIGQISSEVPQNLSASRPQDRQFILSSKKLLLSDSGFYLCASQGFYNSPLHFGNGTRLTVT.

CDR3 DNA: TGTGCCAGCAGCTCGCTAGCGGGGGGGGCCCTCGAGCAGTTCTTC. Protein product: CASSSLAGGALEQFF. V and J are TRBV5-5 and TRBJ2-1; 12 nucleotides line up with TRBD2. The CDR3 length is 15 residues. V lost 3 bases and J lost 10; bases outside the gene matches: 8. Germline V CDR1 and CDR2: SGHKS, YYEKEE (reference sequence).

V is TRBV9 and J is TRBJ2-7; 7 positions agree with TRBD2. The trim removed 5 bases at V and 1 base at J, leaving 6 bases unmatched. Looked up from germline, CDR1 is SGDLS and CDR2 is YYNGEE. The CDR3 loop spans 14 amino acids. The CDR3 loop is CASSGGDYSYEQYF. CDR3 in DNA: TGTGCCAGCAGTGGAGGGGACTATTCCTACGAGCAGTACTTC.

The chain links TRBV7-2 to TRBJ2-3, with D tentatively TRBD2 (7 bases). The V end was cut by 7 bases, the J end by 5 bases, with 16 bases between. Per germline, CDR1 SGHTA and CDR2 FQGNSA. This CDR3 has 14 amino acids. The CDR3 DNA follows: TGTGCCAGCATCAATCGGGGAGGGGGAGATACGCAGTATTTT. It encodes CASINRGGGDTQYF.

This rearrangement joins TRBV2 to TRBJ1-2; D not certain. The germline V gene encodes CDR1 SNHLY and CDR2 FYNNEI. Trimming pared 4 bases from V and 7 bases from J, leaving 16 bases between. This CDR3 has 14 amino acids. CDR3: CASSALLDSGGYTF. The CDR3 nucleotides read TGTGCCAGCAGTGCTCTTCTCGATTCCGGTGGCTACACCTTC.

This sequence joins TRBV6-5 and TRBJ1-2; TRBD1 is a possible D gene (6 bases). V lost 7 bases and J 4 bases, leaving 13 bases between the germline ends. CDR3 length: 13 amino acids. Germline values: CDR1 MNHEY, CDR2 SVGAGI. CDR3 amino acids: CASTQGRVYGYTF. The CDR3 DNA reads as TGTGCCAGCACCCAGGGGAGAGTCTATGGCTACACCTTC.

This chain joins TRBV3-1 (or the pseudogene TRBV3-2) and TRBJ1-5; tentatively, D is TRBD1 (5 bases). Germline CDR1 is LGHDT and CDR2 is YNNKEL (reference sequence). With 3 bases removed from V and 1 base from J, the gap between germline ends came to 10 bases. The CDR3 consists of 15 residues. CDR3 DNA: TGTGCCAGCAGCCAGGACATCGGGAGCAATCAGCCCCAGCATTTT. Amino acid sequence: CASSQDIGSNQPQHF.

V is TRBV5-1 and J is TRBJ2-7, with 8 bases identical to TRBD1. This CDR3 is 16 amino acids long. From germline, CDR1 is SGHRS and CDR2 YFSETQ. V dropped 2 bases and J dropped 7; count of bases not matched to a gene: 14. In DNA, the CDR3 is TGCGCCAGCAGCTTCAAAATTGGGCAGGGGGCAGGGGAGCAGTACTTC. It yields the protein CASSFKIGQGAGEQYF.

The chain carries TRBV2 and TRBJ1-2; D might be TRBD1 (6 bases). The CDR3 contains 14 residues. The ends were cut back, 3 bases at V and 4 bases at J, with 12 bases in the middle. CDR1 is SNHLY, CDR2 FYNNEI, per germline. This CDR3 reads CASSDRDNRYGYTF. The DNA for the CDR3 is TGTGCCAGCAGTGACCGGGACAATCGCTATGGCTACACCTTC.

The genes are TRBV27 and TRBJ2-5, with TRBD2 identical over 8 bases. The germline CDR1 and CDR2 sequences are MNHEY and SMNVEV (reference sequence). The CDR3 contains 14 residues. V dropped 3 bases and J dropped 5; count of bases not matched to a gene: 5. The CDR3 DNA is TGTGCCAGCAGTTTCCAACGGGGGGGGGAGACCCAGTACTTC. Its translation is CASSFQRGGETQYF.

The chain carries TRBV30 and TRBJ1-5; TRBD1 might be the D (5 bases). V was cut by 2 bases and J by 8 bases, with 13 bases left in between. The germline gives CDR1 GTSNPN, CDR2 SVGIG (reference sequence). CDR3 length: 13 amino acids. CDR3 sequence (DNA): TGTGCCTGGAGTTTGGGGGGGGAGAAGCCCCAGCATTTT. Its protein is CAWSLGGEKPQHF.

This clone was detected once. The CDR3 nucleotides are TGTGCCAGGGGTCGGACAGGGGTAGCCTATAATTCACCCCTCCACTTT. It specifies CARGRTGVAYNSPLHF. V gene TRBV2 combines with J gene TRBJ1-6; 9 bases agree with TRBD1. CDR1 and CDR2 from the germline V gene are SNHLY and FYNNEI. The CDR3 sequence is 16 residues long. The junction had 8 bases not matched to a gene; V was cut back by 9 bases and J by 2 bases.

The chain links TRBV4-1 to TRBJ1-6, with 7 bases identical to TRBD1. The CDR3 runs to 14 residues. The germline gives CDR1 MGHRA, CDR2 YSYEKL. After removal of 6 bases from V and 7 bases from J, the junction contained 6 bases not matched to a gene. In nucleotides, the CDR3 is TGCGCCAGCAGTTCCGGACAGGAGAATTCACCCCTCCACTTT. Its translation is CASSSGQENSPLHF.

V and J are TRBV12-3 or TRBV12-4 and TRBJ2-7, with D possibly TRBD1 on 5 matching bases. CDR3 size: 13 residues. V lost 10 bases and J 1 base, leaving 14 bases between the germline ends. CDR3 sequence: CAIKRSGSYEQYF. CDR3 sequence (DNA): TGTGCCATCAAAAGGTCAGGGTCCTACGAGCAGTACTTC.

About this clone: The DNA is omitted, as the CDR3 cannot be located on it reliably, and the CDR3 follows TCRdb's listing. The CDR3 loop is CAWVGQGAYEQYF. V is TRBV21-1 and J is TRBJ2-7; the table's D call TRBD1 went unverified against the DNA. TRBV21-1 is a pseudogene. Ends included, the CDR3 has 13 residues.

The rearrangement joins TRBV27 to TRBJ2-2; TRBD1 matches at 9 bases. The ends lost 6 bases at V and 6 bases at J; junction bases unmatched: 5. CDR1 and CDR2 from the germline V gene are MNHEY and SMNVEV (reference sequence). The CDR3 runs 14 residues. In DNA form, the CDR3 reads TGTGCCAGCAGGGAACAGGGGGCGCCCGGGGAGCTGTTTTTT. The encoded protein is CASREQGAPGELFF.

This clone appeared once. J is TRBJ2-6 and V is TRBV30; D remains unclear. The CDR3 runs 16 residues. Germline lookup yields CDR1 GTSNPN and CDR2 SVGIG (reference sequence). Trimming took 0 bases from V and 1 from J, leaving 10 bases between them. For the CDR3, the DNA is TGTGCCTGGAGTGTACTGAAGTCATCTGGGGCCAACGTCCTGACTTTC. This sequence encodes CAWSVLKSSGANVLTF. The full variable domain, rest sourced from reference TRBV30 and TRBJ2-6, is SQTIHQWPATLVQPVGSPLSLECTVEGTSNPNLYWYRQAAGRGLQLLFYSVGIGQISSEVPQNLSASRPQDRQFILSSKKLLLSDSGFYLCAWSVLKSSGANVLTFGAGSRLTVL.

The V and J genes are TRBV3-1 (or the pseudogene TRBV3-2) and TRBJ2-5; 8 bases map to TRBD1. V gave up 5 bases and J gave up 2 bases; unmatched junction bases: 7. CDR1 is LGHDT, CDR2 YNNKEL, per germline (reference sequence). The CDR3 is 15 amino acids. CDR3 nucleotide sequence: TGTGCCAGCAGCTTCACCGGGACAGGACAAGAGACCCAGTACTTC. Its translation is CASSFTGTGQETQYF.

The genes are TRBV29-1 and TRBJ2-1, with TRBD2 as a possible D gene (6 bases). Trimming removed 4 bases from V and 15 bases from J, with 16 bases in between. This CDR3 has 11 amino acids. Germline CDR1 SQVTM, CDR2 ANQGSEA. The CDR3, as DNA: TGCAGCGTTGGGCTGGACGCCGGGGGGTTCTTC. It codes for CSVGLDAGGFF.